These 19 T cell receptor beta chains were all obtained from the same sample, sequenced in a study of beta chain features in type 1 diabetes. Expressed TCRB transcripts were sequenced because the isolated RNA had all been reverse transcribed beforehand. Libraries were prepared by immunoSEQ multiplex PCR; TCRdb keeps only in-frame clonotypes and omits some of them. The sample shows over 700,000 clones, roughly 15% of them seen only once. Material: naive CD4+ T cells from blood. These receptor sequences come from a woman aged 18-29 years in good health.

The chain couples TRBV4-3 to TRBJ1-1; D might be TRBD1 (5 bases). V was cut by 1 base and J by 4 bases, with 13 bases left in between. The germline V gene has CDR1 LGHNA and CDR2 YSLEER. The CDR3 extends over 15 amino acids. CDR3 amino acids: CASSQVRGMGTEAFF. Here the CDR3 DNA reads TGCGCCAGCAGCCAAGTTAGGGGCATGGGCACTGAAGCTTTCTTT.

V gene TRBV7-3 combines with J gene TRBJ2-1, with 8 bases that match TRBD2. Unmatched junction bases numbered 8, after V lost 6 bases and J lost 4 bases. The CDR3 has 15 amino acids. Germline assignment: CDR1 SGHTA and CDR2 FQGTGA. The CDR3 bases are TGTGCCAGCAGTCTGACTAGCGAGACTTACAATGAGCAGTTCTTC. As protein: CASSLTSETYNEQFF.

The gene calls are TRBV5-1 and TRBJ2-1; D unresolved. The germline CDR1 and CDR2 sequences are SGHRS and YFSETQ. Trimming left V 4 bases short and J 10 bases short, with 21 bases between. The CDR3 runs to 15 residues. CDR3 bases: TGCGCCAGCAGCCCCTTTGGTTTGGGAAAACGGGAGCAGTTCTTC. This translates into CASSPFGLGKREQFF.

This clone has only a few counts. The chain employs TRBV6-5 and TRBJ2-4; D remains ambiguous. V was cut by 6 bases and J by 4 bases, with 16 bases left in between. The CDR3 covers 15 residues. Germline CDR1 and CDR2: MNHEY and SVGAGI. The CDR3 DNA sequence: TGTGCCAGCAGACTCCTTTCAGGCCGGAAAAACATTCAGTACTTC. This translates into CASRLLSGRKNIQYF.

The table lists this clone with a few counts. The V call is TRBV7-8, the J call TRBJ2-1, with D possibly matching TRBD1 (5 bases). Trimming shortened V by 0 bases and J by 8 bases, and 11 bases separated the two germline ends. This CDR3 spans 14 amino acids. Looked up from germline, CDR1 is SGHVS and CDR2 is FQNEAQ. The CDR3 reads CASSLAAGNYEQFF. CDR3 DNA sequence: TGTGCCAGCAGCTTAGCGGCAGGGAATTATGAGCAGTTCTTC. Using reference TRBV7-8 and TRBJ2-1 for the parts outside the CDR3, the full variable domain is GAGVSQSPRYKVAKRGQDVALRCDPISGHVSLFWYQQALGQGPEFLTYFQNEAQLDKSGLPSDRFFAERPEGSVSTLKIQRTQQEDSAVYLCASSLAAGNYEQFFGPGTRLTVL.

The chain couples TRBV19 to TRBJ2-3; 11 bases match TRBD2. CDR3 length equals 15 residues. The germline gives CDR1 LNHDA, CDR2 SQIVND (reference sequence). The V and J ends lost 3 bases and 5 bases, in that order; junction bases with no gene match: 4. CDR3 nucleotide sequence: TGTGCCAGTAGTATGGTCACTAGCGGGAGAGATACGCAGTATTTT. Amino acids: CASSMVTSGRDTQYF. The whole variable domain, remainder taken from reference TRBV19 and TRBJ2-3, is DGGITQSPKYLFRKEGQNVTLSCEQNLNHDAMYWYRQDPGQGLRLIYYSQIVNDFQKGDIAEGYSVSREKKESFPLTVTSAQKNPTAFYLCASSMVTSGRDTQYFGPGTRLTVL.

The sample holds a few counts of this clone. The chain combines TRBV18 with TRBJ2-7, with a weak D call TRBD1 (5 bases). The CDR3 consists of 15 residues. V was trimmed by 2 bases and J by 0 bases, leaving 11 bases between them. Germline CDR1 KGHSH, CDR2 LQKENI. The CDR3 loop is CASSPTTVISYEQYF. CDR3 bases: TGTGCCAGCTCACCAACGACAGTTATCTCCTACGAGCAGTACTTC.

In this sample, this clone turned up a few times. This rearrangement joins TRBV10-3 to TRBJ2-5, with 11 nucleotides matching TRBD1. CDR3 length equals 15 residues. Per the germline V gene, CDR1 is ENHRY and CDR2 is SYGVKD. Germline trimming cut 5 bases from V and 5 bases from J; bases unmatched to any gene: 7. The CDR3 loop is CAISLGQGAFETQYF. The CDR3 coding sequence is TGTGCCATCAGTCTCGGACAGGGGGCATTTGAGACCCAGTACTTC.

V gene TRBV7-9 combines with J gene TRBJ2-3; the D gene is possibly TRBD1 (6 bases). CDR1 and CDR2 from the germline V gene are SEHNR and FQNEAQ (reference sequence). There are 13 residues in the CDR3. V lost 1 base and J lost 12, with 14 bases in between. CDR3 loop: CASSLDQGQLQYF. Here the CDR3 DNA reads TGTGCCAGCAGCTTAGATCAGGGGCAGTTACAGTATTTT.

This clone turned up a few times. This chain links TRBV27 with TRBJ1-1; 7 positions match TRBD1. Germline V lookup: CDR1 MNHEY, CDR2 SMNVEV (reference sequence). The CDR3 sequence is 16 residues long. Unmatched junction bases numbered 10, after V lost 2 bases and J lost 4 bases. The CDR3 protein is CASSLLLTGAGTEAFF. The CDR3 coding sequence is TGTGCCAGCAGTTTACTTTTAACAGGGGCTGGCACTGAAGCTTTCTTT.

J is TRBJ2-5 and V is TRBV7-9; TRBD1 aligns across 10 bases. The CDR3 extends over 18 amino acids. V dropped 2 bases and J dropped 4; count of bases not matched to a gene: 13. From germline, CDR1 is SEHNR and CDR2 FQNEAQ (reference sequence). CDR3 nucleotides: TGTGCCAGCAGCTTAAGGGCGGCGTGGACAGGGGGTACAGAGACCCAGTACTTC. It codes for CASSLRAAWTGGTETQYF.

This clone was counted a few times. This sequence joins TRBV10-3 and TRBJ2-7; D is undetermined. There are 14 residues in the CDR3. The germline V and J ends were trimmed by 0 bases and 3 bases, with 9 bases remaining between them. Germline lookup yields CDR1 ENHRY and CDR2 SYGVKD. CDR3 sequence: CAISESNQIYEQYF. In DNA, the CDR3 is TGTGCCATCAGTGAGTCTAATCAAATCTACGAGCAGTACTTC.

The chain uses TRBV10-3 and TRBJ2-1; D is unclear. With 8 bases removed from V and 0 bases from J, the gap between germline ends came to 8 bases. This CDR3 spans 13 amino acids. Germline V gives CDR1 ENHRY, CDR2 SYGVKD. CDR3 DNA: TGTGCCATCGGTCTGAGCTCCTACAATGAGCAGTTCTTC. Translating gives CAIGLSSYNEQFF.

This clone was detected once. The chain combines TRBV18 with TRBJ2-1; possibly TRBD1 for D (5 bases). Deletions cut 2 bases from V and 3 bases from J, with 8 bases between. This CDR3 spans 14 amino acids. CDR1 and CDR2 (germline): KGHSH, LQKENI. The CDR3, as DNA: TGTGCCAGCTCACCAAGGGGCCACTACAATGAGCAGTTCTTC. Protein product: CASSPRGHYNEQFF. Filled out from reference TRBV18 and TRBJ2-1, the complete variable domain reads NAGVMQNPRHLVRRRGQEARLRCSPMKGHSHVYWYRQLPEEGLKFMVYLQKENIIDESGMPKERFSAEFPKEGPSILRIQQVVRGDSAAYFCASSPRGHYNEQFFGPGTRLTVL.

In this sample, this clone turned up a few times. The rearrangement links TRBV10-3 to TRBJ2-1; 11 bases map to TRBD2. The germline V gene encodes CDR1 ENHRY and CDR2 SYGVKD. The CDR3 has 17 amino acids. Unmatched junction bases numbered 10, after V lost 2 bases and J lost 7 bases. CDR3 bases: TGTGCCATCAGTGAGCTTCCGACTAGCGGGATATTTAATGAGCAGTTCTTC. It is translated as CAISELPTSGIFNEQFF.

The sample holds a few counts of this clone. CDR3 nucleotide sequence: TGTGCCAGCAGCGTACTAGCAGCAGGAGAAGAGACCCAGTACTTC. It yields the protein CASSVLAAGEETQYF. The chain is built from TRBV9 and TRBJ2-5; D perhaps matches TRBD2 (5 bases). Germline CDR1 reads SGDLS; CDR2 reads YYNGEE. Trimming removed 1 base from V and 3 bases from J, with 13 bases in between. This CDR3 is built from 15 residues.

This clone was observed once. J is TRBJ2-1 and V is TRBV6-6; 7 bases align to TRBD2. With V trimmed by 4 bases and J by 7 bases, 13 bases remained unmatched. Germline V gene lookup returns CDR1 MNHNY and CDR2 SVGAGI (reference sequence). CDR3 length equals 16 residues. DNA of the CDR3: TGTGCCAGCAGTTTCCACGGGAGGACGTCGGAAAATGAGCAGTTCTTC. This encodes CASSFHGRTSENEQFF.

This clone occurred a few times. The genes are TRBV7-6 and TRBJ1-2; no clear D. Germline values: CDR1 SGHVS, CDR2 FNYEAQ. V gave up 1 base and J gave up 4 bases, with 10 bases separating them. This CDR3 comprises 14 residues. CDR3 in DNA: TGTGCCAGCAGCTTAGGAGACGCTAGCTATGGCTACACCTTC. Translated, it gives CASSLGDASYGYTF. Based on the CDR3 plus reference TRBV7-6 and TRBJ1-2, the full variable domain is GAGVSQSPRYKVTKRGQDVALRCDPISGHVSLYWYRQALGQGPEFLTYFNYEAQQDKSGLPNDRFSAERPEGSISTLTIQRTEQRDSAMYRCASSLGDASYGYTFGSGTRLTVV.

The chain has TRBV7-9 and TRBJ2-7; maybe TRBD2 (5 bases). This CDR3 is built from 16 residues. Trimming pared 0 bases from V and 9 bases from J, leaving 21 bases between. Germline CDR1 reads SEHNR; CDR2 reads FQNEAQ (reference sequence). Written as DNA, the CDR3 is TGTGCCAGCAGCTTAGCGCCCAACAGACAAACCGGGGTGCAGTACTTC. Its protein is CASSLAPNRQTGVQYF.